This TCR beta chain was sequenced during a study of T cells in Graves' hyperthyroidism and ophthalmopathy. Whole-study context: Initial diagnosis, before any treatment, was when peripheral blood was collected.

This clonotype was recorded at least ten times. For Graves' hyperthyroidism to be stable, ophthalmopathy could not progress within 18 months. Amplification yielded TCR beta CDR3 regions, with RNA transcripts as the source. First-round RT-PCR of the TCR CDR3 relied on the HTBI primer set. TCRdb processed the multiplex PCR reads anew with MiXCR; each CDR3 protein has one entry. Among about 290,000 distinct CDR3 sequences listed, around 13% were seen once. Per the germline V gene, CDR1 is MNHEY and CDR2 is SMNVEV (reference sequence). CDR3 length equals 14 residues. Trimming stripped 3 bases from V and 9 bases from J, with 15 bases between.

Source material: blood. This sequence joins TRBV27 and TRBJ2-1; D may match TRBD1 or TRBD2 (5 bases each). The sequence came from a woman aged 40 to 49 with Graves' hyperthyroidism. The CDR3 DNA follows: TGTGCCAGCAGTTTGAACAGGCTACGGGGTGAGCAGTTCTTC. This translates into CASSLNRLRGEQFF.